The 26 T cell receptor beta chains below come from one sample, sequenced in a study of vaccination and CD4 T cells after COVID-19 (dated by TCRdb to the early 2020s). Libraries were constructed by PCR. Sequencing was performed on an Illumina iSeq 100. At the Johns Hopkins FTIC core, DNA from the cultured CD4+ T cells underwent TCR sequencing with the Oncomine TCR Beta short-read assay. In TCRdb, the public reads were trimmed at Q25 with fastp and aligned with MiXCR, with productive beta chains retained. Identical CDR3 protein sequences are pooled into one entry, listed with their most common genes and DNA. Recorded for this sample are just under 20,000 distinct CDR3 sequences; around 46% of them occurred a single time. Of the sample, under 5% is held by the ten largest clones. Reading the label with the study, this specimen's treatment or condition is: approximately nine-day PBMC culture with coronavirus spike peptide pools or control peptides (ViraFEST assay).

These TCRs are of unknown antigen specificity. The sample in question was CD4+ T cells from blood, cultured in vitro, obtained before SARS-CoV-2 vaccination. The receptors derive from a human donor who had recovered from COVID-19.

V is TRBV28 and J is TRBJ1-5; 7 bases line up with TRBD1. V dropped 1 base and J dropped 6; count of bases not matched to a gene: 6. The CDR3 totals 15 residues. CDR1 is MDHEN and CDR2 is SYDVKM in the germline V gene. CDR3 sequence (DNA): TGTGCCAGCAGTTTATCAGGGGGAGACAGTCAGCCCCAGCATTTT. The encoded protein is CASSLSGGDSQPQHF.

The chain has TRBV28 and TRBJ1-5; D is unclear. The germline gives CDR1 MDHEN, CDR2 SYDVKM. The CDR3 spans 12 residues. V was shortened by 6 bases and J by 4 bases, with 7 bases between the two germline ends. Here the CDR3 reads CASRQANQPQHF. The CDR3 DNA follows: TGTGCCAGCAGGCAGGCGAATCAGCCCCAGCATTTT. Together with reference TRBV28 and TRBJ1-5, the CDR3 gives the full variable domain: DVKVTQSSRYLVKRTGEKVFLECVQDMDHENMFWYRQDPGLGLRLIYFSYDVKMKEKGDIPEGYSVSREKKERFSLILESASTNQTSMYLCASRQANQPQHFGDGTRLSIL.

This clonotype was detected only a few times. J is TRBJ2-3 and V is TRBV7-6; tentatively, D is TRBD2 (6 bases). The CDR3 has 16 residues. Trimming stripped 5 bases from V and 2 bases from J, with 17 bases between. CDR1 is SGHVS and CDR2 is FNYEAQ in the germline V gene. The CDR3 spells CASSRARSGNTDTQYF. The CDR3 coding sequence is TGTGCCAGCAGCCGAGCCCGTAGCGGAAACACAGATACGCAGTATTTT.

This chain uses TRBV7-9 with TRBJ1-5; possible D gene TRBD1, 6 bases. Per germline, CDR1 SEHNR and CDR2 FQNEAQ (reference sequence). V was clipped by 1 base and J by 1 base, with 8 bases between them. This CDR3 is built from 15 residues. The CDR3 protein is CASSLDGQSNQPQHF. For the CDR3, the DNA is TGTGCCAGCAGCTTAGATGGACAGAGCAATCAGCCCCAGCATTTT.

The sample holds one count of this clonotype. V is TRBV7-3 and J is TRBJ2-5; TRBD2 matches 7 bases. Per germline, CDR1 SGHTA and CDR2 FQGTGA. The CDR3 spans 14 residues. J lost 2 bases, V lost 2 bases, and 2 bases had no gene match. The CDR3: CASSLGGGQETQYF. The DNA for the CDR3 is TGTGCCAGCAGCTTAGGGGGAGGGCAAGAGACCCAGTACTTC.

This clonotype showed up just a few times. V gene TRBV19 combines with J gene TRBJ1-2, with TRBD1 as a possible D gene (6 bases). Trimming shortened V by 7 bases and J by 4 bases, and 10 bases separated the two germline ends. CDR3 length: 12 residues. Germline CDR1 and CDR2: LNHDA and SQIVND (reference sequence). CDR3 DNA: TGTGCCAGTACAGGGGCCTCCTATGGCTACACCTTC. Amino acid sequence: CASTGASYGYTF.

The chain employs TRBV6-2 or TRBV6-3 and TRBJ2-5, with 11 bases matching TRBD2. The V and J ends lost 7 bases and 2 bases, in that order; junction bases with no gene match: 9. This CDR3 is built from 16 residues. Germline values: CDR1 MNHEY, CDR2 SVGEGT. The CDR3 coding sequence is TGTGCCAGCACTAGCGGGAGGCGTCTTGGGCAAGAGACCCAGTACTTC. Its translation is CASTSGRRLGQETQYF.

The rearrangement uses TRBV7-2 and TRBJ1-6; a possible D gene is TRBD1 (5 bases). Germline V gene sequence: CDR1 SGHTA, CDR2 FQGNSA. The CDR3 contains 15 residues. Deletions cut 5 bases from V and 10 bases from J, with 18 bases between. Written as DNA, the CDR3 is TGTGCCAGCAGCCCCAGTCCAGGGCTCGGGTCACCCCTCCACTTT. Translating gives CASSPSPGLGSPLHF.

The V gene is TRBV11-3, the J gene TRBJ2-5; TRBD1 matches 10 bases. Germline assignment: CDR1 SGHNT and CDR2 YENEEA. Unmatched junction bases numbered 5, after V lost 5 bases and J lost 2 bases. The CDR3 is 15 amino acids. The CDR3 region has the DNA TGTGCCAGCAGCCTCCGGACAGGGGGGCAAGAGACCCAGTACTTC. The encoded protein is CASSLRTGGQETQYF.

This chain uses TRBV20-1 with TRBJ2-2; 8 positions match TRBD1. There are 14 residues in the CDR3. Unmatched junction bases numbered 4, after V lost 6 bases and J lost 1 base. Germline lookup yields CDR1 DFQATT and CDR2 SNEGSKA (reference sequence). CDR3 bases: TGCAGTGCCTCCGGGACAGGGAACACCGGGGAGCTGTTTTTT. Translation gives CSASGTGNTGELFF.

The chain recombines TRBV7-2 with TRBJ2-7; 15 bases agree with TRBD2. V was pared by 5 bases and J by 3 bases, with 20 bases of the junction left unmatched. The CDR3 totals 21 residues. CDR1 SGHTA and CDR2 FQGNSA come from the germline V gene. The CDR3 sequence is CASSRRRTSGRAPSVFYEQYF. CDR3 nucleotides: TGTGCCAGCAGCCGCCGTAGGACTAGCGGGAGGGCCCCTTCTGTTTTCTACGAGCAGTACTTC.

The table lists this clonotype with a few counts. The chain combines TRBV14 with TRBJ2-7, with unresolved D. The V gene lost 2 bases and the J gene lost 6 bases, with 11 bases spanning the gap. Looked up from germline, CDR1 is SGHDN and CDR2 is FVKESK. The CDR3 spans 13 residues. In DNA, the CDR3 is TGTGCCAGCAGCCAAACCTCTCGGAGCGAGCAGTACTTC. It yields the protein CASSQTSRSEQYF.

This sequence joins TRBV6-1 and TRBJ2-7; D might be TRBD1 (5 bases). The V gene lost 2 bases and the J gene lost 3 bases, with 11 bases spanning the gap. The CDR3 loop spans 14 amino acids. From germline, CDR1 is MNHNS and CDR2 SASEGT. The DNA for the CDR3 is TGTGCCAGCAGTGAACTGGGGCCGCTCTACGAGCAGTACTTC. Amino acids: CASSELGPLYEQYF.

This chain joins TRBV7-8 and TRBJ1-6; tentative D call: TRBD1 (5 bases). Germline CDR1 reads SGHVS; CDR2 reads FQNEAQ. V lost 1 base, J lost 6 bases, and 7 bases lay in between. This CDR3 is 14 amino acids long. In nucleotides, the CDR3 is TGTGCCAGCAGCTTAGATGGGGGTAATTCACCCCTCCACTTT. Protein sequence: CASSLDGGNSPLHF.

This clonotype has a single count. The V and J genes are TRBV18 and TRBJ1-5; D perhaps matches TRBD1 (5 bases). V lost 5 bases to trimming and J lost 0 bases, with 20 bases between them. From germline, CDR1 is KGHSH and CDR2 LQKENI. The length of the CDR3 is 18 residues. DNA for the CDR3: TGTGCCAGCTCAGACACCGGGACGGGCTTATATAGCAATCAGCCCCAGCATTTT. Its protein is CASSDTGTGLYSNQPQHF.

This chain joins TRBV25-1 and TRBJ1-6; a possible D gene is TRBD1 (5 bases). The ends were cut back, 8 bases at V and 7 bases at J, with 15 bases in the middle. Germline CDR1 MGHDK, CDR2 SYGVNS. This CDR3 has 14 amino acids. The CDR3 is CASRHTGENSPLHF. The CDR3 bases are TGTGCCAGCCGGCATACAGGAGAAAATTCACCCCTCCACTTT.

In nucleotides, the CDR3 is TGTGCCAGCAGCTTTTATGGACAGGGGCCAGATACGCAGTATTTT. Amino acid sequence: CASSFYGQGPDTQYF. The chain links TRBV7-2 to TRBJ2-3, with 9 bases that match TRBD1. The junction had 5 bases not matched to a gene; V was cut back by 3 bases and J by 4 bases. CDR1 SGHTA and CDR2 FQGNSA come from the germline V gene. The CDR3 loop spans 15 amino acids. Full variable domain (outside the CDR3, taken from reference TRBV7-2 and TRBJ2-3): GAGVSQSPSNKVTEKGKDVELRCDPISGHTALYWYRQSLGQGLEFLIYFQGNSAPDKSGLPSDRFSAERTGGSVSTLTIQRTQQEDSAVYLCASSFYGQGPDTQYFGPGTRLTVL.

CDR3 nucleotide sequence: TGTGCCAGCAGCTTGGAGTCTGGGCCATCCTACAATGAGCAGTTCTTC. This encodes CASSLESGPSYNEQFF. The chain couples TRBV5-4 to TRBJ2-1; D call uncertain. The CDR3 sequence is 16 residues long. Deletions cut 0 bases from V and 1 base from J, with 11 bases between. The V gene's germline CDR1 is SGHNT and CDR2 YYREEE (reference sequence).

The CDR3 reads CSAPGLAGPLQETQYF. The CDR3 bases are TGCAGTGCCCCGGGACTAGCGGGCCCTTTACAAGAGACCCAGTACTTC. This chain connects TRBV20-1 to TRBJ2-5; 12 nucleotides agree with TRBD2. From germline, CDR1 is DFQATT and CDR2 SNEGSKA (reference sequence). The CDR3 totals 16 residues. J gave up 2 bases and V 6 bases, and 10 bases lay outside the gene matches.

This clonotype has a single count. The chain couples TRBV6-5 to TRBJ2-7, with 9 bases aligning to TRBD1. Germline lookup yields CDR1 MNHEY and CDR2 SVGAGI. V shed 4 bases, J shed 6 bases, and the junction held 7 bases outside the gene matches. The length of the CDR3 is 14 residues. CDR3 sequence (DNA): TGTGCCAGCAGTTCCGGGACAGGGCATGGCGAGCAGTACTTC. Its translation: CASSSGTGHGEQYF.

This clonotype has only a few counts. The germline gene is not matched at one end of the junction; a read error may be the cause. The rearrangement joins TRBV27 to TRBJ2-5; D is possibly TRBD1 or TRBD2 (6 bases each). This CDR3 comprises 15 residues. Germline V gene lookup returns CDR1 MNHEY and CDR2 SMNVEV (reference sequence). The CDR3 sequence: CASSISRRGRETQYF. The CDR3 nucleotides are TGTGCCAGCAGTATATCCCGTCGGGGGCGAGAGACCCAGTACTTC.

This rearrangement joins TRBV6-5 to TRBJ2-1; TRBD1 matches at 9 bases. Trimming at V came to 4 bases and at J to 9 bases, leaving 16 bases not matched to a gene. CDR1 is MNHEY and CDR2 is SVGAGI in the germline V gene. CDR3 size: 17 residues. Written as DNA, the CDR3 is TGTGCCAGCAGTTCTCAATACGACAGGGGGTCCCCATTTGAGCAGTTCTTC. Protein: CASSSQYDRGSPFEQFF.

This clonotype was observed a few times. V usage is TRBV6-2 or TRBV6-3 and J usage is TRBJ1-6; D gene unclear. Between the trimmed V and J ends, which lost 5 bases and 5 bases, there was a span of 10 bases. CDR3 size: 14 residues. CDR1 MNHEY and CDR2 SVGEGT come from the germline V gene. CDR3 region: CASSPRGHNSPLHF. DNA of the CDR3: TGTGCCAGCAGTCCCCGCGGCCATAATTCACCCCTCCACTTT.

This clonotype was counted once. V and J are TRBV10-3 and TRBJ2-1, with TRBD2 identical over 8 bases. With V trimmed by 10 bases and J by 4 bases, 12 bases remained unmatched. The germline gives CDR1 ENHRY, CDR2 SYGVKD. This CDR3 is built from 15 residues. Here the CDR3 reads CASTHSGASYNEQFF. CDR3 DNA sequence: TGTGCCAGCACCCATAGCGGGGCAAGTTACAATGAGCAGTTCTTC.

The V and J genes are TRBV19 and TRBJ1-1; the match to TRBD1 covers 8 bases. The CDR3 consists of 15 residues. In germline, CDR1 is LNHDA, CDR2 SQIVND (reference sequence). Trimming cost V 2 bases and J 4 bases; bases outside gene matches: 6. CDR3: CASSISRTGGTEAFF. The CDR3 DNA reads as TGTGCCAGTAGTATAAGTCGAACAGGGGGCACTGAAGCTTTCTTT.

This clonotype turned up a few times. The chain joins TRBV20-1 to TRBJ1-3, with D maybe TRBD1 (5 bases). CDR1 and CDR2 from the germline V gene are DFQATT and SNEGSKA (reference sequence). V dropped 2 bases and J dropped 3 bases, with 11 bases sitting between them. The CDR3 runs 14 residues. The CDR3: CSARSGGLGNTIYF. The CDR3 DNA is TGCAGTGCTAGATCGGGGGGACTTGGAAACACCATATATTTT.